One and the same sample provided the 3 T cell receptor beta chains below, sequenced in a study of T cell changes during pregnancy in multiple sclerosis. The assay was immunoSEQ multiplex PCR, and TCRdb's table has in-frame clones only and misses some. The data contain about 53,000 clones, 92% of them singletons. The starting material was CD4+ T cells from peripheral blood mononuclear cells, obtained in the third trimester of pregnancy. These receptors all stem from a female donor with multiple sclerosis, enrolled in a pregnancy study.

The chain is built from TRBV7-9 and TRBJ2-2, with TRBD1 matching 10 bases. The CDR3 sequence is 16 residues long. J gave up 2 bases and V 4 bases, and 4 bases lay outside the gene matches. CDR1 is SEHNR, CDR2 FQNEAQ, per germline (reference sequence). In DNA form, the CDR3 reads TGTGCCAGCAGCTCCCGGACAGGGGGTAACACCGGGGAGCTGTTTTTT. Translated: CASSSRTGGNTGELFF.

This sequence joins TRBV4-1 and TRBJ1-1, with 7 bases matching TRBD1. J gave up 1 base and V 2 bases, and 4 bases lay outside the gene matches. This CDR3 is 15 amino acids long. From germline, CDR1 is MGHRA and CDR2 YSYEKL. Here the CDR3 reads CASSQPQGTNTEAFF. The CDR3 DNA sequence: TGCGCCAGCAGCCAACCACAGGGGACGAACACTGAAGCTTTCTTT.

This clone came up once. The rearrangement joins TRBV7-9 to TRBJ1-5; a possible D gene is TRBD1 (6 bases). The V gene lost 8 bases and the J gene lost 6 bases, with 14 bases spanning the gap. The CDR3 has 13 amino acids. From germline, CDR1 is SEHNR and CDR2 FQNEAQ (reference sequence). The CDR3 nucleotides read TGTGCCAGCGGAACAGGGTTAACTCAGCCCCAGCATTTT. This translates into CASGTGLTQPQHF.